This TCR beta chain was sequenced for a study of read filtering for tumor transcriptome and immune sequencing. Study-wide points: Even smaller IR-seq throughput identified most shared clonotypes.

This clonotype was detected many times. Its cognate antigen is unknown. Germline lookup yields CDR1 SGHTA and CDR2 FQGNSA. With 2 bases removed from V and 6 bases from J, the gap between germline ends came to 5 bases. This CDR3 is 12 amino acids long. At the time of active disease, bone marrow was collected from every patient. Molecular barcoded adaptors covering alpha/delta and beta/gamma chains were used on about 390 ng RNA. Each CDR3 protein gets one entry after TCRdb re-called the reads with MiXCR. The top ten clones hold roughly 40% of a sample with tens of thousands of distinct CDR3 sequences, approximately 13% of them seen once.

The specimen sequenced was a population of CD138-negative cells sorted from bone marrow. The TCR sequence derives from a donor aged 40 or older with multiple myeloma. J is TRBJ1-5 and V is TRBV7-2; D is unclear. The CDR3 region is CASSLFPQPQHF. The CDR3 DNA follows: TGTGCCAGCAGCTTATTTCCTCAGCCCCAGCATTTT.